A selection of T cell receptor beta chains follows, all from one sample in a study of control samples from healthy donors and cancer patients. TCRdb's copy holds only in-frame clones and misses some; the assay was immunoSEQ multiplex PCR. The sample has 100,000 to 150,000 clones, roughly 87% seen once; the top ten hold around 1.8%. Sequencing was done on a sample of blood. The receptors stem from a man aged 18 to 30 in good health. The CDR3 runs from the conserved cysteine through the conserved F or W. The D gene is left open where the match is weak. Rows give clone size only sometimes, using once, few, many, or a class for an expanded clone.

j_call | v_call | clone_size | d_call | cdr3_nt | cdr3_aa
TRBJ1-2 | TRBV6-2/TRBV6-3 | NA | TRBD1 | TGTGCCAGCAGTTCCCCGGACAGGGGGTACTATGGCTACACCTTC | CASSSPDRGYYGYTF
TRBJ1-2 | TRBV28 | NA | TRBD1 | TGTGCCAGCAGAAAAGGGGGCCGACAAACCTTTGGCTACACCTTC | CASRKGGRQTFGYTF
TRBJ1-4 | TRBV9 | NA | TRBD1 | TGTGCCAGCAGCGTAGGGTTAGGGGGCTTAGGTGAAAAACTGTTTTTT | CASSVGLGGLGEKLFF
TRBJ2-3 | TRBV18 | once | TRBD2 | TGTGCCAGCTCGACGGGACTAGCGGGAGGGAACACAGATACGCAGTATTTT | CASSTGLAGGNTDTQYF
TRBJ1-3 | TRBV15 | NA | TRBD1 | TGTGCCACCAGCACAGGGGGCCTTGACACCATATATTTT | CATSTGGLDTIYF
TRBJ2-3 | TRBV9 | NA | NA | TGTGCCAGCAGCCCGCAGGGGGATACGCAGTATTTT | CASSPQGDTQYF
TRBJ2-1 | TRBV12-3/TRBV12-4 | NA | NA | TGTGCCAGCAGTTTAAACAACCATGAGCAGTTCTTC | CASSLNNHEQFF
TRBJ2-7 | TRBV28 | NA | NA | TGTGCCAGCAGTTTAGAACTGTACGAGCAGTACTTC | CASSLELYEQYF
TRBJ2-2 | TRBV11-3 | few | NA | TGTGCCAGCAGCTTAGATTCCCTCACCGGGGAGCTGTTTTTT | CASSLDSLTGELFF
TRBJ2-1 | TRBV19 | NA | NA | TGTGCCAGCACCCTTAGCGACTCCTACAATGAGCAGTTCTTC | CASTLSDSYNEQFF
TRBJ2-2 | TRBV6-2/TRBV6-3 | many | NA | TGTGCCAGCAGTTACTCCCTGGAAGCCGGGGAGCTGTTTTTT | CASSYSLEAGELFF
TRBJ2-1 | TRBV5-1 | NA | TRBD2 | TGCGCCAGCCTCCCCCAGGGCGGGAGCTCCTACAATGAGCAGTTCTTC | CASLPQGGSSYNEQFF
TRBJ2-1 | TRBV18 | NA | NA | TGTGCCAGCTCACCACCGCCGCCTGAGCAGTTCTTC | CASSPPPPEQFF
TRBJ2-7 | TRBV6-5 | NA | TRBD1 | TGTGCCAGCAGACAACCGGGACAGGGCTACTACGAGCAGTACTTC | CASRQPGQGYYEQYF
TRBJ1-2 | TRBV3-1/TRBV3-2 | few | NA | TGTGCCAGCAGCCCCGGGACGGGTCTTGTTGGCTACACCTTC | CASSPGTGLVGYTF
TRBJ2-3 | TRBV18 | NA | NA | TGTGCCAGCTCACCCGAGGTGTTCACAGATACGCAGTATTTT | CASSPEVFTDTQYF
TRBJ1-3 | TRBV25-1 | NA | NA | TGTGCCAGCAGTTGGTCGGGCGCCATATATTTT | CASSWSGAIYF
TRBJ1-5 | TRBV9 | NA | NA | TGTGCCAGCAGCGCGGGTGGTGGGTTTCAGCCCCAGCATTTT | CASSAGGGFQPQHF
TRBJ1-1 | TRBV14 | few | TRBD1 | TGTGCCAGCAGCGACAACAGGGGGAACGTTTACACTGAAGCTTTCTTT | CASSDNRGNVYTEAFF
TRBJ1-5 | TRBV6-1 | NA | NA | TGTGCCAGCAGTGAACTCTCCAGCAATCAGCCCCAGCATTTT | CASSELSSNQPQHF
TRBJ1-5 | TRBV30 | NA | NA | TGTGCCTGGGCTGACAATAGCAATCAGCCCCAGCATTTT | CAWADNSNQPQHF
TRBJ2-6 | TRBV19 | NA | NA | TGTGCCAGTAGTTCCGTTTCTGGGGCCAACGTCCTGACTTTC | CASSSVSGANVLTF
TRBJ2-7 | TRBV5-1 | NA | TRBD1 | TGCGCCAGCAGCCGTCGTCGGGACAGGGGTGGGGAGCAGTACTTC | CASSRRRDRGGEQYF
TRBJ2-7 | TRBV6-1 | NA | TRBD1 | TGTGCCAGCAGTGACCCAGGACAGGGAATCTACGAGCAGTACTTC | CASSDPGQGIYEQYF
TRBJ2-3 | TRBV11-2 | NA | NA | TGTGCCAGCAGCTTAGAACAGGGGGAGGGAGATACGCAGTATTTT | CASSLEQGEGDTQYF
TRBJ1-6 | TRBV18 | few | NA | TGTGCCAGCTCACCACCGTTCCCGGATAATTCACCCCTCCACTTT | CASSPPFPDNSPLHF
TRBJ2-7 | TRBV9 | NA | NA | TGTGCCAGCAGCGTATACGACTCAGACTACGAGCAGTACTTC | CASSVYDSDYEQYF
TRBJ2-7 | TRBV7-2 | NA | NA | TGTGCCAGCAAACAATTGGGATATACCTACGAGCAGTACTTC | CASKQLGYTYEQYF
TRBJ1-2 | TRBV12-3/TRBV12-4 | NA | NA | TGTGCCAGCAGTCACCTCTATGGCTACACCTTC | CASSHLYGYTF